This TCR beta chain was sequenced for a study of blood T cell repertoires in COVID-19. Study as a whole: Samples of COVID-19 (acute and convalescent) were obtained from the United States, Italy and Spain. The analysed material was cDNA or gDNA that came from T cells, B-cell-depleted T cells, or PBMCs.

Seattle researchers signed up patients amid active infection and tracked them longitudinally. CDR1 is SGHKS and CDR2 is YYEKEE in the germline V gene (reference sequence). Trimming stripped 2 bases from V and 0 bases from J, with 9 bases between. The CDR3 contains 14 residues. In the original workflow: Quantification of nucleated cells was approximated via reference gene primer amplification. Sequencing was performed with immunoSEQ multiplex PCR; in TCRdb, only in-frame clones are kept and a portion is missing. V and J calls plus clone size are reproduced from that table; the DNA served to infer D and trimming. The sample has about 180,000 clones, approximately 88% seen once; the top ten hold 7%. This clone was counted between two and nine times.

The sequence was collected from a woman aged 40 to 49 with COVID-19, enrolled during active disease. Sequencing input: peripheral blood. This chain uses TRBV5-5 with TRBJ2-7, with D unclear. The CDR3 DNA sequence: TGTGCCAGCAGCTTCAGATATCCCTCCTACGAGCAGTACTTC. Translation gives CASSFRYPSYEQYF.